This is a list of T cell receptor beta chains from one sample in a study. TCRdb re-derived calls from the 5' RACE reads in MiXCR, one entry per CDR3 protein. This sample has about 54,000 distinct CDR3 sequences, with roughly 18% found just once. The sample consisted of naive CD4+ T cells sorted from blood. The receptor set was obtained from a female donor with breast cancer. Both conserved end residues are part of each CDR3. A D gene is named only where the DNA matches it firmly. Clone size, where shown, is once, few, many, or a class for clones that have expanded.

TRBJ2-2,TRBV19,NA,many,CASSSQAAGGELFF,TGTGCCAGTAGTAGCCAGGCGGCTGGCGGGGAGCTGTTTTTT
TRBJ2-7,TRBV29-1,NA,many,CSVVQGTYEQYF,TGCAGCGTTGTCCAGGGAACCTACGAGCAGTACTTC
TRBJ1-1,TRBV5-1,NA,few,CASRRAEDTTGGTEAFF,TGCGCCAGCAGACGAGCTGAGGACACTACCGGGGGCACTGAAGCTTTCTTT
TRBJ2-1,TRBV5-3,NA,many,CARSLVGDVSYNEQFF,TGTGCCAGAAGCTTGGTGGGGGACGTTTCCTACAATGAGCAGTTCTTC
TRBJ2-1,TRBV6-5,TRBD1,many,CASGRDRGQNEQFF,TGTGCCAGCGGCCGGGACAGGGGTCAGAATGAGCAGTTCTTC
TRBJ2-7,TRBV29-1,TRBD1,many,CSASPGQGYEQYF,TGCAGCGCTTCCCCGGGACAGGGCTACGAGCAGTACTTC
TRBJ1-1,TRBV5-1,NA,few,CASSLERREEAFF,TGCGCCAGCAGCTTGGAGAGGCGGGAAGAAGCTTTCTTT
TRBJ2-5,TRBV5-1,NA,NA,CASMRQSGRVETQYF,TGCGCCAGCATGCGTCAGAGTGGTCGGGTGGAGACCCAGTACTTC
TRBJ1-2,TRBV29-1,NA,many,CSVDLGRGGYTF,TGCAGCGTTGATCTTGGGCGGGGTGGCTACACCTTC
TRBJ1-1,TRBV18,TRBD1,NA,CASSTGVNTEAFF,TGTGCCAGCTCGACAGGGGTGAACACTGAAGCTTTCTTT
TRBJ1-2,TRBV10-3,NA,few,CAISERTDSYGYTF,TGTGCCATCAGTGAAAGGACAGACTCCTATGGCTACACCTTC
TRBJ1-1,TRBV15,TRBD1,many,CATSRRTGNTEAFF,TGTGCCACCAGCAGACGGACAGGGAACACTGAAGCTTTCTTT
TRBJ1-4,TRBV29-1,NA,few,CSGVRDEKLFF,TGCAGCGGAGTGAGAGACGAAAAACTGTTTTTT
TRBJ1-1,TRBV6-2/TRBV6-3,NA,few,CASSYLGVPEAFF,TGTGCCAGCAGTTACCTCGGGGTCCCTGAAGCTTTCTTT
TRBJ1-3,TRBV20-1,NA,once,CSARDFRGDTIYF,TGCAGTGCTAGAGATTTTAGGGGAGACACCATATATTTT
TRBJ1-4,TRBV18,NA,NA,CASSPTAENEKLFF,TGTGCCAGCTCACCGACAGCCGAGAATGAAAAACTGTTTTTT
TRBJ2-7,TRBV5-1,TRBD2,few,CASSLDSGSVYEQYF,TGCGCCAGCAGCTTGGATAGCGGGAGTGTATACGAGCAGTACTTC
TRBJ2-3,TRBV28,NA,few,CASSLPLVGTDTQYF,TGTGCCAGCAGTTTACCCCTAGTGGGCACAGATACGCAGTATTTT
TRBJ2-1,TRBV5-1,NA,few,CASRTSGSYNEQFF,TGCGCCAGCCGGACTTCGGGCTCCTACAATGAGCAGTTCTTC
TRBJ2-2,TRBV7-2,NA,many,CASSSGPLVGELFF,TGTGCCAGCAGCTCAGGACCTCTGGTCGGGGAGCTGTTTTTT
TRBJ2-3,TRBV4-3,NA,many,CASSQDEVVDTQYF,TGCGCCAGCAGCCAAGATGAAGTCGTAGATACGCAGTATTTT
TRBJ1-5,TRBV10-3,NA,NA,CAISREGYSNQPQHF,TGTGCCATCAGTCGGGAGGGGTATAGCAATCAGCCCCAGCATTTT
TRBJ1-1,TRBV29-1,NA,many,CSGMNTEAFF,TGCAGCGGCATGAACACTGAAGCTTTCTTT
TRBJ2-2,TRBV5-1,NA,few,CASSLWYQFANTGELFF,TGCGCCAGCAGCTTGTGGTACCAGTTCGCGAACACCGGGGAGCTGTTTTTT
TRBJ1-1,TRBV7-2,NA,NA,CASSSASTEAFF,TGTGCCAGCAGCTCAGCCTCCACTGAAGCTTTCTTT
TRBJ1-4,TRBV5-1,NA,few,CASRGGSGSNEKLFF,TGCGCCAGCAGAGGAGGGAGTGGGTCTAATGAAAAACTGTTTTTT
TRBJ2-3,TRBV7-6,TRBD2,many,CASSLLAGGTSTDTQYF,TGTGCCAGCAGCTTACTAGCGGGAGGAACTAGCACAGATACGCAGTATTTT
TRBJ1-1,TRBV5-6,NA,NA,CASSSQLNTEAFF,TGTGCCAGCAGTTCCCAGTTGAACACTGAAGCTTTCTTT